These T cell receptor beta chains were read from a single sample in a study of CD8+ T cells in alopecia areata. Some clones are missing from TCRdb's copy, which holds only in-frame ones; the method was immunoSEQ multiplex PCR. The repertoire includes a few hundred thousand clones, more than 45% of them detected once, and roughly 1.5% sits in the top ten. The specimen was CD4+ T cells sorted from blood, collected at week 4, from a patient treated with tofacitinib. These TCRs come from a human donor with alopecia areata. CDR3s include the opening cysteine and the closing phenylalanine or tryptophan. D genes are given only for firm matches. Clone size, where shown, is once, few, many, or a class for clones that have expanded.

clone_size: NA
d_call: NA
j_call: TRBJ1-1
v_call: TRBV29-1
cdr3_aa: CSVVGQHGNTEAFF
cdr3_nt: TGCAGCGTGGTAGGACAGCACGGGAACACTGAAGCTTTCTTT

clone_size: NA
d_call: TRBD1
j_call: TRBJ2-1
v_call: TRBV18
cdr3_aa: CASSPPFPGQGRDEQFF
cdr3_nt: TGTGCCAGCTCACCACCGTTCCCGGGACAGGGGAGGGATGAGCAGTTCTTC

clone_size: NA
d_call: NA
j_call: TRBJ2-7
v_call: TRBV29-1
cdr3_aa: CSVVSGQLSYEQYF
cdr3_nt: TGCAGCGTTGTTTCTGGACAGCTCTCCTACGAGCAGTACTTC

clone_size: NA
d_call: TRBD1
j_call: TRBJ1-4
v_call: TRBV5-4
cdr3_aa: CASSLEQGDEKLFF
cdr3_nt: TGTGCCAGCAGCTTGGAACAGGGGGATGAAAAACTGTTTTTT

clone_size: NA
d_call: NA
j_call: TRBJ2-1
v_call: TRBV7-2
cdr3_aa: CASSLALLGTRSNEQFF
cdr3_nt: TGTGCCAGCAGCTTAGCGCTTTTAGGGACACGGTCCAATGAGCAGTTCTTC

clone_size: NA
d_call: NA
j_call: TRBJ1-4
v_call: TRBV30
cdr3_aa: CAWSHGANEKLFF
cdr3_nt: TGTGCCTGGAGCCATGGGGCAAATGAAAAACTGTTTTTT

clone_size: few
d_call: NA
j_call: TRBJ2-3
v_call: TRBV2
cdr3_aa: CASSVQWTDTQYF
cdr3_nt: TGTGCCAGCAGTGTACAGTGGACAGATACGCAGTATTTT

clone_size: NA
d_call: TRBD2
j_call: TRBJ2-1
v_call: TRBV29-1
cdr3_aa: CSVETASGGPSNEQFF
cdr3_nt: TGCAGCGTTGAGACCGCTAGCGGGGGCCCTAGCAATGAGCAGTTCTTC

clone_size: NA
d_call: NA
j_call: TRBJ1-5
v_call: TRBV6-6
cdr3_aa: CASTSGARNQPQHF
cdr3_nt: TGTGCCAGCACCTCGGGTGCCCGCAATCAGCCCCAGCATTTT

clone_size: few
d_call: NA
j_call: TRBJ2-3
v_call: TRBV7-6
cdr3_aa: CASSLDAFGGSVGTDTQYF
cdr3_nt: TGTGCCAGCAGCTTAGATGCGTTCGGGGGCTCGGTAGGCACAGATACGCAGTATTTT

clone_size: once
d_call: NA
j_call: TRBJ2-1
v_call: TRBV5-4
cdr3_aa: CASRKDGSYNEQFF
cdr3_nt: TGTGCCAGCAGAAAGGACGGCTCCTACAATGAGCAGTTCTTC

clone_size: NA
d_call: TRBD2
j_call: TRBJ2-7
v_call: TRBV27
cdr3_aa: CASSLAGGRPYEQYF
cdr3_nt: TGTGCCAGCAGCCTAGCGGGGGGGCGTCCCTACGAGCAGTACTTC

clone_size: NA
d_call: TRBD2
j_call: TRBJ2-5
v_call: TRBV4-1
cdr3_aa: CASSRDQRGWETQYF
cdr3_nt: TGCGCCAGCAGCCGCGACCAGCGGGGGTGGGAGACCCAGTACTTC

clone_size: NA
d_call: TRBD1
j_call: TRBJ1-2
v_call: TRBV29-1
cdr3_aa: CSVKGQGNGYTF
cdr3_nt: TGCAGCGTGAAGGGACAGGGAAATGGCTACACCTTC

clone_size: NA
d_call: NA
j_call: TRBJ2-1
v_call: TRBV4-1
cdr3_aa: CASSRDSGGGDEQFF
cdr3_nt: TGCGCCAGCAGCCGGGATTCGGGGGGCGGGGATGAGCAGTTCTTC

clone_size: NA
d_call: TRBD2
j_call: TRBJ2-1
v_call: TRBV29-1
cdr3_aa: CSVDAGVAYNEQFF
cdr3_nt: TGCAGCGTTGATGCGGGGGTGGCCTACAATGAGCAGTTCTTC

clone_size: NA
d_call: NA
j_call: TRBJ1-2
v_call: TRBV30
cdr3_aa: CAWSGYGYTF
cdr3_nt: TGTGCCTGGAGTGGGTATGGCTACACCTTC

clone_size: NA
d_call: TRBD1
j_call: TRBJ2-5
v_call: TRBV5-1
cdr3_aa: CASSLNRGTETQYF
cdr3_nt: TGCGCCAGCAGCTTGAACAGGGGCACAGAGACCCAGTACTTC

clone_size: NA
d_call: NA
j_call: TRBJ1-2
v_call: TRBV29-1
cdr3_aa: CSALQGGYTF
cdr3_nt: TGCAGCGCCCTACAGGGAGGCTACACCTTC

clone_size: NA
d_call: TRBD1
j_call: TRBJ1-6
v_call: TRBV4-2
cdr3_aa: CASSQVPGGFLGVGNSPLHF
cdr3_nt: TGTGCCAGCAGCCAAGTTCCAGGGGGGTTCTTAGGGGTCGGGAATTCACCCCTCCACTTT

clone_size: few
d_call: NA
j_call: TRBJ1-2
v_call: TRBV5-1
cdr3_aa: CASSLNDGANYGYTF
cdr3_nt: TGCGCCAGCAGCTTAAACGACGGAGCTAACTATGGCTACACCTTC

clone_size: few
d_call: TRBD1
j_call: TRBJ1-2
v_call: TRBV7-2
cdr3_aa: CASSPGQESFYGYTF
cdr3_nt: TGTGCCAGCAGCCCGGGACAGGAGAGTTTCTATGGCTACACCTTC

clone_size: NA
d_call: NA
j_call: TRBJ1-1
v_call: TRBV5-1
cdr3_aa: CASSADVNTEAFF
cdr3_nt: TGCGCCAGCAGCGCGGACGTCAACACTGAAGCTTTCTTT

clone_size: NA
d_call: TRBD1
j_call: TRBJ1-1
v_call: TRBV2
cdr3_aa: CARTGQGTEAFF
cdr3_nt: TGTGCCAGAACCGGACAGGGCACTGAAGCTTTCTTT

clone_size: NA
d_call: NA
j_call: TRBJ1-1
v_call: TRBV7-6
cdr3_aa: CASSLVQGMNTEAFF
cdr3_nt: TGTGCCAGCAGCTTAGTTCAGGGAATGAACACTGAAGCTTTCTTT

clone_size: many
d_call: TRBD1
j_call: TRBJ2-4
v_call: TRBV27
cdr3_aa: CASSLYGRGLGNIQYF
cdr3_nt: TGTGCCAGCAGTTTATACGGCAGGGGGCTTGGGAACATTCAGTACTTC

clone_size: NA
d_call: TRBD2
j_call: TRBJ2-7
v_call: TRBV7-2
cdr3_aa: CASSLERGTYEQYF
cdr3_nt: TGTGCCAGCAGCTTAGAGCGGGGAACCTACGAGCAGTACTTC

clone_size: NA
d_call: NA
j_call: TRBJ2-5
v_call: TRBV27
cdr3_aa: CASSFNGGRETQYF
cdr3_nt: TGTGCCAGCAGTTTTAACGGGGGGCGAGAGACCCAGTACTTC

clone_size: NA
d_call: NA
j_call: TRBJ1-1
v_call: TRBV2
cdr3_aa: CASLIERTNTEAFF
cdr3_nt: TGTGCCAGCTTGATAGAACGGACAAACACTGAAGCTTTCTTT

clone_size: NA
d_call: NA
j_call: TRBJ2-2
v_call: TRBV7-2
cdr3_aa: CASSPARGLTGELFF
cdr3_nt: TGTGCCAGCAGCCCCGCGCGGGGGCTCACCGGGGAGCTGTTTTTT

clone_size: NA
d_call: TRBD1
j_call: TRBJ2-5
v_call: TRBV7-7
cdr3_aa: CASSKETGQGTQYF
cdr3_nt: TGTGCCAGCAGCAAGGAGACAGGGCAAGGGACCCAGTACTTC

clone_size: NA
d_call: NA
j_call: TRBJ2-1
v_call: TRBV30
cdr3_aa: CASQAGRNEQFF
cdr3_nt: TGTGCCTCCCAGGCGGGGCGGAATGAGCAGTTCTTC

clone_size: few
d_call: NA
j_call: TRBJ1-5
v_call: TRBV5-1
cdr3_aa: CASSLDGYQPQHF
cdr3_nt: TGCGCCAGCAGCTTGGACGGCTATCAGCCCCAGCATTTT

clone_size: NA
d_call: TRBD2
j_call: TRBJ2-1
v_call: TRBV7-2
cdr3_aa: CASTHGLAGIEQFF
cdr3_nt: TGTGCCAGCACCCACGGCCTAGCGGGGATTGAGCAGTTCTTC

clone_size: few
d_call: TRBD1
j_call: TRBJ2-3
v_call: TRBV29-1
cdr3_aa: CSVAGQATDTQYF
cdr3_nt: TGCAGCGTCGCCGGACAGGCTACAGATACGCAGTATTTT

clone_size: NA
d_call: NA
j_call: TRBJ1-5
v_call: TRBV4-1
cdr3_aa: CASSQDPHRPQHF
cdr3_nt: TGCGCCAGCAGCCAAGATCCCCATAGGCCCCAGCATTTT

clone_size: NA
d_call: NA
j_call: TRBJ2-5
v_call: TRBV29-1
cdr3_aa: CSVSPPATQYF
cdr3_nt: TGCAGCGTTAGCCCCCCCGCGACCCAGTACTTC

clone_size: NA
d_call: NA
j_call: TRBJ2-3
v_call: TRBV7-2
cdr3_aa: CASSLERGVSDTQYF
cdr3_nt: TGTGCCAGCAGCTTAGAGAGGGGGGTTTCAGATACGCAGTATTTT

clone_size: few
d_call: NA
j_call: TRBJ2-7
v_call: TRBV9
cdr3_aa: CASSGQLISYEQYF
cdr3_nt: TGTGCCAGCAGCGGGCAATTAATCTCCTACGAGCAGTACTTC

clone_size: few
d_call: NA
j_call: TRBJ1-4
v_call: TRBV30
cdr3_aa: CAWSLRGGEKLFF
cdr3_nt: TGTGCCTGGAGCCTGCGGGGAGGTGAAAAACTGTTTTTT

clone_size: NA
d_call: NA
j_call: TRBJ2-3
v_call: TRBV4-3
cdr3_aa: CASSQDFGDTQYF
cdr3_nt: TGCGCCAGCAGCCAAGACTTCGGGGATACGCAGTATTTT

clone_size: NA
d_call: NA
j_call: TRBJ1-2
v_call: TRBV29-1
cdr3_aa: CSARVNLNYGYTF
cdr3_nt: TGCAGCGCTAGGGTCAACCTAAACTATGGCTACACCTTC

clone_size: few
d_call: NA
j_call: TRBJ1-4
v_call: TRBV2
cdr3_aa: CASRQETNEKLFF
cdr3_nt: TGTGCCAGCAGACAAGAAACTAATGAAAAACTGTTTTTT

clone_size: NA
d_call: NA
j_call: TRBJ2-7
v_call: TRBV29-1
cdr3_aa: CSVEDLRGGSYEQYF
cdr3_nt: TGCAGCGTTGAAGATCTGAGGGGGGGTTCCTACGAGCAGTACTTC

clone_size: NA
d_call: TRBD1
j_call: TRBJ1-2
v_call: TRBV5-1
cdr3_aa: CASSPWMGDRAFGYTF
cdr3_nt: TGCGCCAGCAGCCCCTGGATGGGTGACAGGGCGTTTGGCTACACCTTC

clone_size: few
d_call: TRBD2
j_call: TRBJ2-1
v_call: TRBV15
cdr3_aa: CATSKAPGTSEPNEQFF
cdr3_nt: TGTGCCACCAGTAAGGCCCCCGGGACTAGTGAACCCAATGAGCAGTTCTTC

clone_size: few
d_call: TRBD2
j_call: TRBJ2-3
v_call: TRBV29-1
cdr3_aa: CSVAREGTDTQYF
cdr3_nt: TGCAGCGTTGCACGGGAGGGCACAGATACGCAGTATTTT

clone_size: NA
d_call: TRBD1
j_call: TRBJ1-4
v_call: TRBV7-2
cdr3_aa: CASSPQQGVNEKLFF
cdr3_nt: TGTGCCAGCAGCCCGCAACAGGGGGTAAATGAAAAACTGTTTTTT

clone_size: NA
d_call: NA
j_call: TRBJ2-7
v_call: TRBV7-2
cdr3_aa: CASSLGASYEQYF
cdr3_nt: TGTGCCAGCAGCTTGGGTGCCTCCTACGAGCAGTACTTC

clone_size: few
d_call: NA
j_call: TRBJ1-1
v_call: TRBV7-3
cdr3_aa: CASSLQGLNTEAFF
cdr3_nt: TGTGCCAGCAGCTTACAGGGGTTGAACACTGAAGCTTTCTTT

clone_size: NA
d_call: TRBD1
j_call: TRBJ2-7
v_call: TRBV6-5
cdr3_aa: CASSVSGTGSYEQYF
cdr3_nt: TGTGCCAGCAGTGTTTCCGGGACAGGCTCCTACGAGCAGTACTTC

clone_size: NA
d_call: NA
j_call: TRBJ1-1
v_call: TRBV30
cdr3_aa: CAWSVRGMFTEAFF
cdr3_nt: TGTGCCTGGAGTGTAAGGGGGATGTTCACTGAAGCTTTCTTT

clone_size: NA
d_call: NA
j_call: TRBJ2-1
v_call: TRBV15
cdr3_aa: CATSWRVGSSYNEQFF
cdr3_nt: TGTGCCACCAGCTGGCGGGTGGGAAGCTCCTACAATGAGCAGTTCTTC

clone_size: NA
d_call: TRBD1
j_call: TRBJ1-6
v_call: TRBV30
cdr3_aa: CAWSGQGTLALHF
cdr3_nt: TGTGCCTGGAGTGGACAGGGGACCTTGGCCCTCCACTTT

clone_size: few
d_call: NA
j_call: TRBJ2-7
v_call: TRBV25-1
cdr3_aa: CASKKGPGEQYF
cdr3_nt: TGTGCCAGCAAGAAGGGCCCAGGCGAGCAGTACTTC

clone_size: NA
d_call: NA
j_call: TRBJ1-1
v_call: TRBV9
cdr3_aa: CASSVSARGDTEAFF
cdr3_nt: TGTGCCAGCAGCGTATCGGCCCGGGGAGACACTGAAGCTTTCTTT

clone_size: once
d_call: TRBD1
j_call: TRBJ2-7
v_call: TRBV25-1
cdr3_aa: CASREPGQANEQYF
cdr3_nt: TGTGCCAGCAGGGAACCGGGACAGGCAAACGAGCAGTACTTC

clone_size: NA
d_call: NA
j_call: TRBJ2-3
v_call: TRBV19
cdr3_aa: CASSTPRGTQYF
cdr3_nt: TGTGCCAGTAGTACCCCTAGGGGTACGCAGTATTTT